The source of this T cell receptor beta chain is a study of blood T cell repertoires in COVID-19. In the study overall: Material from acute and convalescent COVID-19 was sourced from the United States, Italy and Spain.

Clones were sequenced by immunoSEQ multiplex PCR, and TCRdb holds only the in-frame ones, with some missing. In the table there are roughly 100,000 clones, 85% to 90% of which are singletons. Germline V lookup: CDR1 GTSNPN, CDR2 SVGIG (reference sequence). J was trimmed by 0 bases and V by 2 bases; bases with no gene match: 2. CDR3 length: 14 amino acids. Sequenced sample: peripheral blood. V is TRBV30 and J is TRBJ2-7; 9 bases are shared with TRBD2. This TCR was sampled from a man over 45 with acute or convalescent COVID-19. The CDR3 nucleotides read TGTGCCTGGAGTCTTAGCGGGAGCTCCTACGAGCAGTACTTC. Translated: CAWSLSGSSYEQYF. The full variable domain, completed using reference TRBV30 and TRBJ2-7, is SQTIHQWPATLVQPVGSPLSLECTVEGTSNPNLYWYRQAAGRGLQLLFYSVGIGQISSEVPQNLSASRPQDRQFILSSKKLLLSDSGFYLCAWSLSGSSYEQYFGPGTRLTVT.